A selection of T cell receptor beta chains follows, all from one sample in a study of blood T cell repertoires in COVID-19. TCRdb's table, derived via immunoSEQ multiplex PCR, lists solely in-frame clones and lacks some. The sample includes about 89,000 clones, more than 65% of them seen just once. Sequences were obtained from peripheral blood. The receptors here all came from a man between 65 and 80 years old with COVID-19, enrolled during active disease. CDR3s include the opening cysteine and the closing phenylalanine or tryptophan. A D gene is named only where the DNA matches it firmly. The listing skips clone size in some rows; elsewhere it reads once, few, many or a size class.

TRBJ2-2	TRBV18	-	TRBD2	CASSPTSGTGELFF	TGTGCCAGCTCCCCGACTAGCGGCACCGGGGAGCTGTTTTTT
TRBJ2-7	TRBV4-3	-	TRBD2	CASSQVLAGGPYEQYF	TGCGCCAGCAGCCAAGTTCTAGCGGGGGGGCCGTACGAGCAGTACTTC
TRBJ2-1	TRBV10-1	-	-	CASSESAGRDNEQFF	TGCGCCAGCAGTGAGTCGGCGGGACGGGACAATGAGCAGTTCTTC
TRBJ2-5	TRBV2	-	-	CASCGFRQETQYF	TGTGCCAGCTGTGGATTTCGGCAAGAGACCCAGTACTTC
TRBJ1-2	TRBV4-3	medium-sized	TRBD1	CASSLDPQGGSNYGYTF	TGCGCCAGCAGCCTCGATCCTCAGGGGGGAAGTAACTATGGCTACACCTTC
TRBJ2-7	TRBV5-3	-	TRBD1	CARSLGDSSYEQYF	TGTGCCAGAAGCCTCGGGGACAGTTCCTACGAGCAGTACTTC
TRBJ1-2	TRBV11-3	many	TRBD1	CASSIGGTGTNYGYTF	TGTGCCAGCAGCATTGGAGGGACAGGAACCAACTATGGCTACACCTTC
TRBJ1-4	TRBV6-5	-	-	CASSTSGQNEKLFF	-
TRBJ2-5	TRBV11-3	-	-	CASSGRGETQYF	TGTGCCAGCAGCGGACGGGGAGAGACCCAGTACTTC
TRBJ2-5	TRBV5-1	few	-	CASGMTGGETQYF	TGCGCCAGCGGCATGACAGGTGGAGAGACCCAGTACTTC
TRBJ2-7	TRBV5-1	-	TRBD2	CASSRALAGGSYEQYF	TGCGCCAGCAGCCGGGCGTTGGCGGGAGGCTCCTACGAGCAGTACTTC
TRBJ2-1	TRBV11-3	-	-	CASSTAHRNEQFF	TGTGCCAGCAGCACAGCCCATAGGAATGAGCAGTTCTTC
TRBJ2-3	TRBV19	-	TRBD2	CASSIKSGGDTQYF	TGTGCCAGTAGTATTAAGAGCGGGGGGGATACGCAGTATTTT
TRBJ1-2	TRBV7-5	-	-	CARSLGGKGANYGYTF	TGTGCCAGAAGCTTAGGCGGCAAGGGGGCTAACTATGGCTACACCTTC
TRBJ2-7	TRBV7-2	medium-sized	TRBD2	CASSSSGTSYEQYF	TGTGCCAGCTCCTCTAGCGGGACCTCCTACGAGCAGTACTTC
TRBJ2-7	TRBV10-3	-	-	CAISTRTYEQYF	TGTGCCATCAGTACTCGTACCTACGAGCAGTACTTC
TRBJ1-5	TRBV19	few	TRBD1	CASSRKGTRGYENQPQHF	TGTGCCAGTAGTCGTAAGGGGACCAGGGGGTATGAGAATCAGCCCCAGCATTTT
TRBJ2-1	TRBV19	-	-	CASSIGGYYNEQFF	TGTGCCAGTAGTATAGGGGGCTATTACAATGAGCAGTTCTTC
TRBJ1-1	TRBV18	-	TRBD1	CASSRQGDTEAFF	TGTGCCAGCTCACGACAGGGTGACACTGAAGCTTTCTTT
TRBJ2-2	TRBV5-1	-	TRBD2	CASKEAGENTGELFF	TGCGCCTCCAAGGAGGCGGGGGAGAACACCGGGGAGCTGTTTTTT
TRBJ1-3	TRBV19	once	-	CASISQRLSGNTIYF	TGTGCCAGTATTTCTCAGAGACTCTCTGGAAACACCATATATTTT
TRBJ1-1	TRBV5-6	few	-	CASSAPRNTEAFF	TGTGCCAGCAGCGCCCCGAGAAACACTGAAGCTTTCTTT
TRBJ1-2	TRBV4-3	-	TRBD1	CASSHAEDRVVASYTF	TGCGCCAGCAGCCACGCCGAAGACAGGGTGGTGGCTAGCTACACCTTC
TRBJ2-1	TRBV30	-	TRBD1	CAWRTGQGHNEQFF	TGTGCCTGGAGAACCGGACAGGGCCACAATGAGCAGTTCTTC
TRBJ2-1	TRBV11-2	once	-	CASSLDGAGNEQFF	TGTGCCAGCAGCTTAGATGGGGCAGGCAATGAGCAGTTCTTC
TRBJ1-2	TRBV4-1	-	TRBD1	CASSQDTGRGLIGYTF	TGCGCCAGCAGCCAAGATACAGGCAGGGGGCTTATAGGCTACACCTTC
TRBJ2-3	TRBV7-3	-	TRBD2	CASSLSTSGAAQYF	TGTGCCAGCAGCTTAAGTACTAGCGGGGCCGCGCAGTATTTT
TRBJ1-4	TRBV5-4	few	TRBD1	CASSLSRDRGTTNEKLFF	TGTGCCAGCAGCCTCAGCCGGGACAGGGGTACCACTAATGAAAAACTGTTTTTT
TRBJ1-5	TRBV6-1	few	-	CASSENPQEGWNQPQHF	TGTGCCAGCAGTGAAAACCCCCAGGAGGGGTGGAATCAGCCCCAGCATTTT
TRBJ1-1	TRBV10-3	-	-	CAISERGESTEAFF	TGTGCCATCAGTGAACGGGGAGAGAGCACTGAAGCTTTCTTT
TRBJ1-5	TRBV5-8	-	TRBD1	CASSLVQGTYSNQPQHF	TGTGCCAGCAGCTTGGTACAGGGGACATATAGCAATCAGCCCCAGCATTTT
TRBJ2-5	TRBV10-3	-	TRBD2	CAISERLAGGETQYF	TGTGCCATCAGTGAGAGGCTAGCGGGAGGAGAGACCCAGTACTTC
TRBJ2-1	TRBV24-1	-	-	CATSDPKGPGPYNEQFF	TGTGCCACCAGTGACCCGAAAGGGCCAGGGCCCTACAATGAGCAGTTCTTC
TRBJ1-5	TRBV13	-	-	CASSLGTGGWSNQPQHF	TGTGCCAGCAGCTTAGGGACGGGGGGCTGGAGCAATCAGCCCCAGCATTTT
TRBJ1-5	TRBV4-3	once	TRBD1	CASSQAYGTGINQPQHF	TGCGCCAGCAGCCAGGCCTACGGGACAGGGATTAATCAGCCCCAGCATTTT
TRBJ1-1	TRBV28	-	-	CASSRPQGGAGAFF	TGTGCCAGCAGTCGTCCCCAGGGAGGAGCGGGTGCTTTCTTT
TRBJ1-5	TRBV2	-	TRBD1	CASSEAYRGVYQPQHF	TGTGCCAGCAGTGAAGCGTACAGGGGAGTTTATCAGCCCCAGCATTTT
TRBJ1-5	TRBV23-1	-	-	CASSPLPRGCWGNQPQHF	TGCGCCAGCAGCCCTTTACCTCGAGGGTGCTGGGGCAATCAGCCCCAGCATTTT
TRBJ2-3	TRBV19	few	-	CASSMWTGTDTQYF	TGTGCCAGTAGTATGTGGACTGGTACAGATACGCAGTATTTT
TRBJ1-1	TRBV5-6	-	-	CASSITGIDTEAFF	TGTGCCAGCAGTATCACAGGGATAGACACTGAAGCTTTCTTT
TRBJ2-1	TRBV13	-	TRBD2	CASSLESGGAYNEQFF	TGTGCCAGCAGCTTAGAAAGCGGGGGGGCCTACAATGAGCAGTTCTTC
TRBJ1-3	TRBV30	-	-	CAWSPNGNTIYF	TGTGCCTGGAGCCCAAATGGAAACACCATATATTTT
TRBJ1-5	TRBV19	-	TRBD1	CASSRKDRYVTGNQPQHF	TGTGCCAGTAGCCGAAAGGACAGGTATGTGACGGGCAATCAGCCCCAGCATTTT
TRBJ2-7	TRBV7-9	-	TRBD1	CASLQTGTSEQYF	TGTGCCAGCCTTCAGACAGGGACATCCGAGCAGTACTTC
TRBJ2-1	TRBV5-1	-	TRBD1	CASSSSIQQGASYNEQFF	TGCGCCAGCAGCTCCTCGATCCAACAGGGGGCTTCCTACAATGAGCAGTTCTTC
TRBJ2-5	TRBV7-9	-	-	CASSPRRGGGLRETQYF	TGTGCCAGCAGCCCCCGTCGGGGCGGGGGCCTGCGAGAGACCCAGTACTTC